Each of the 27 T cell receptor beta chains below was sequenced from the same sample in a study of shared clonotypes between healthy human individuals. Sequenced by immunoSEQ multiplex PCR; TCRdb stores in-frame clones only, minus some. The sample includes roughly 2.5 million clones, just over 90% of them seen just once. Sequenced sample: naive CD4+ T cells sorted from blood. Subset specified: CD45RA+ positively selected. The receptors shown here come from a man aged 18 to 29 in good health.

The J gene is TRBJ2-5, the V gene TRBV4-1; unclear D gene. The germline V gene encodes CDR1 MGHRA and CDR2 YSYEKL. This CDR3 has 13 amino acids. V was shortened by 1 base and J by 4 bases, with 7 bases between the two germline ends. Here the CDR3 DNA reads TGCGCCAGCAGCCAAGCCATGCGAGAGACCCAGTACTTC. Amino acids: CASSQAMRETQYF.

This chain joins TRBV28 and TRBJ2-6, with D tentatively TRBD1 or TRBD2 (5 bases each). Trimming left V 7 bases short and J 2 bases short, with 9 bases between. The CDR3 loop spans 14 amino acids. The germline V gene encodes CDR1 MDHEN and CDR2 SYDVKM. Here the CDR3 DNA reads TGTGCCAGCACTGTGGGGGCTGGGGCCAACGTCCTGACTTTC. Protein: CASTVGAGANVLTF.

The chain recombines TRBV6-6 with TRBJ2-3; possibly TRBD2 for D (5 bases). V was cut by 2 bases and J by 2 bases, with 8 bases left in between. The germline gives CDR1 MNHNY, CDR2 SVGAGI (reference sequence). The CDR3 is 14 amino acids. CDR3 bases: TGTGCCAGCAGTTACGGGAGTCCCACAGATACGCAGTATTTT. Its translation is CASSYGSPTDTQYF.

The chain links TRBV7-2 to TRBJ2-1; 8 nucleotides align to TRBD1. The CDR3 is 18 amino acids. The V segment lost 1 base and the J segment 7 bases; nucleotides outside the gene matches: 15. Germline-derived CDR1 and CDR2 are SGHTA and FQGNSA. The CDR3 reads CASSLGSGDGTGKNEQFF. CDR3 in DNA: TGTGCCAGCAGCTTAGGGTCAGGAGACGGGACAGGAAAAAATGAGCAGTTCTTC.

With respect to this clone: In the same sample, other DNA sequences code for this CDR3. This chain uses TRBV7-2 with TRBJ2-3, with TRBD2 as a possible D gene (5 bases). The V end was cut by 0 bases, the J end by 3 bases, with 10 bases between. CDR1 SGHTA and CDR2 FQGNSA come from the germline V gene. CDR3 size: 15 residues. The chain's CDR3 is CASSLAGRGTDTQYF. CDR3 DNA: TGTGCCAGCAGCTTAGCAGGGAGAGGGACAGATACGCAGTATTTT.

The J gene is TRBJ1-1, the V gene TRBV7-2; tentative D call: TRBD1 (6 bases). Germline loops: CDR1 SGHTA, CDR2 FQGNSA. The CDR3 extends over 16 amino acids. Trimming pared 2 bases from V and 1 base from J, leaving 14 bases between. In nucleotides, the CDR3 is TGTGCCAGCAGCTTACACGGACAGCTAACGAACACTGAAGCTTTCTTT. It codes for CASSLHGQLTNTEAFF.

With regard to this clone: Other DNA variants within this sample encode the same CDR3. This rearrangement joins TRBV6-6 to TRBJ2-2; 7 bases map to TRBD1. With 5 bases clipped from V and 4 bases from J, the junction kept 4 bases outside the gene matches. Germline loops: CDR1 MNHNY, CDR2 SVGAGI (reference sequence). The CDR3 has 14 residues. The DNA for the CDR3 is TGTGCCAGCAGTCCGGCAGGGGGCACCGGGGAGCTGTTTTTT. Protein product: CASSPAGGTGELFF.

The V and J genes are TRBV29-1 and TRBJ1-1; D may be TRBD1 (5 bases). This CDR3 region has 15 residues. Germline loops: CDR1 SQVTM, CDR2 ANQGSEA. Trimming stripped 5 bases from V and 3 bases from J, with 19 bases between. This chain's CDR3 is CSVLVQGMKYTEAFF. The CDR3 DNA follows: TGCAGCGTTCTTGTTCAGGGTATGAAGTACACTGAAGCTTTCTTT.

CDR3 coding DNA: TGCGCCAGCAGCCAAGTAGGAGGGGGAAACACCATATATTTT. It translates to CASSQVGGGNTIYF. The chain uses TRBV4-3 and TRBJ1-3; the D is unclear. In germline, CDR1 is LGHNA, CDR2 YSLEER. The V and J ends lost 1 base and 4 bases respectively, with 8 bases between them. This CDR3 is 14 amino acids long.

This chain uses TRBV6-1 with TRBJ1-1; possibly TRBD1 for D (6 bases). Germline V gene sequence: CDR1 MNHNS, CDR2 SASEGT. The CDR3 consists of 13 residues. V was shortened by 9 bases and J by 1 base, with 12 bases between the two germline ends. This chain's CDR3 is CASPPGQNTEAFF. DNA of the CDR3: TGTGCCAGTCCTCCGGGACAGAACACTGAAGCTTTCTTT.

CDR3 loop: CASSLVSGQYTGELFF. The CDR3 DNA reads TGTGCCAGCAGCTTAGTTTCGGGACAGTACACCGGGGAGCTGTTTTTT. This chain links TRBV11-3 with TRBJ2-2, with 7 bases matching TRBD1. The J segment lost 3 bases and the V segment lost 1 base, leaving 5 bases of the junction unmatched. The CDR3 extends over 16 amino acids. Germline V gene data show CDR1 as SGHNT and CDR2 as YENEEA.

This sequence joins TRBV19 and TRBJ2-7; D gene uncertain. This CDR3 spans 13 amino acids. Germline CDR1 and CDR2: LNHDA and SQIVND (reference sequence). V dropped 6 bases and J dropped 4 bases, with 13 bases sitting between them. CDR3: CASSEGRLYEQYF. The CDR3 nucleotides are TGTGCCAGTAGCGAAGGTCGGCTGTACGAGCAGTACTTC. Drawing the rest from reference TRBV19 and TRBJ2-7, the complete variable domain is DGGITQSPKYLFRKEGQNVTLSCEQNLNHDAMYWYRQDPGQGLRLIYYSQIVNDFQKGDIAEGYSVSREKKESFPLTVTSAQKNPTAFYLCASSEGRLYEQYFGPGTRLTVT.

The chain is built from TRBV2 and TRBJ2-7, with D perhaps being TRBD1 or TRBD2 (5 bases each). Germline CDR1 is SNHLY and CDR2 is FYNNEI. The V and J ends lost 6 bases and 0 bases respectively, with 15 bases between them. CDR3 length: 15 amino acids. CDR3 protein: CASRGDPRSSYEQYF. The CDR3 DNA sequence: TGTGCCAGCAGGGGGGACCCGAGGAGCTCCTACGAGCAGTACTTC.

The chain recombines TRBV5-4 with TRBJ2-5; D perhaps matches TRBD1 (6 bases). V lost 1 base and J 2 bases, leaving 9 bases between the germline ends. The germline V gene encodes CDR1 SGHNT and CDR2 YYREEE (reference sequence). This CDR3 is 14 amino acids long. The CDR3: CASSLTDRQETQYF. The CDR3 nucleotides are TGTGCCAGCAGCTTGACGGACAGACAAGAGACCCAGTACTTC.

This rearrangement joins TRBV6-5 to TRBJ2-2; no clear D. V shed 0 bases and J shed 5 bases, with 10 bases lying between them. The CDR3 runs to 15 residues. Germline lookup yields CDR1 MNHEY and CDR2 SVGAGI. The CDR3 loop is CASSYSGLGTGELFF. CDR3 sequence (DNA): TGTGCCAGCAGTTACTCAGGGTTGGGGACCGGGGAGCTGTTTTTT.

The chain is built from TRBV7-2 and TRBJ2-5; 8 nucleotides align to TRBD2. CDR3 size: 14 residues. With V trimmed by 1 base and J by 3 bases, 1 base remained unmatched. Germline CDR1 is SGHTA and CDR2 is FQGNSA. The CDR3 DNA is TGTGCCAGCAGCTTAGGGACTAGCAAAGAGACCCAGTACTTC. Protein: CASSLGTSKETQYF.

V usage is TRBV20-1 and J usage is TRBJ2-7, with D tentatively TRBD1 (6 bases). V gave up 5 bases and J gave up 6 bases, with 11 bases separating them. Germline values: CDR1 DFQATT, CDR2 SNEGSKA (reference sequence). The CDR3 has 11 residues. The CDR3, as DNA: TGCAGTGCTCCACAGGGCGCCGAGCAGTACTTC. Translation gives CSAPQGAEQYF.

V is TRBV5-4 and J is TRBJ2-1, with TRBD2 identical over 10 bases. The J segment lost 9 bases and the V segment lost 4 bases, leaving 4 bases of the junction unmatched. CDR3 length: 13 residues. From germline, CDR1 is SGHNT and CDR2 YYREEE (reference sequence). CDR3 DNA: TGTGCCAGCAGCAATCTAGCGGGAGTTGAGCAGTTCTTC. Its protein is CASSNLAGVEQFF. The whole variable domain, filled in from reference TRBV5-4 and TRBJ2-1, reads ETGVTQSPTHLIKTRGQQVTLRCSSQSGHNTVSWYQQALGQGPQFIFQYYREEENGRGNFPPRFSGLQFPNYSSELNVNALELDDSALYLCASSNLAGVEQFFGPGTRLTVL.

This clone was observed a single time. The rearrangement links TRBV5-4 to TRBJ1-1, with 8 bases fitting TRBD1. Germline V gene lookup returns CDR1 SGHNT and CDR2 YYREEE (reference sequence). The CDR3 totals 15 residues. J gave up 3 bases and V 5 bases, and 9 bases lay outside the gene matches. The CDR3 bases are TGTGCCAGCAGATTACCGACAGGGGAGGACACTGAAGCTTTCTTT. Its translation is CASRLPTGEDTEAFF.

The gene calls are TRBV4-1 and TRBJ1-2, with D possibly being TRBD1 (5 bases). CDR1 and CDR2 (germline): MGHRA, YSYEKL. The CDR3 loop spans 16 amino acids. V dropped 1 base and J dropped 4 bases, with 16 bases sitting between them. The CDR3 DNA is TGCGCCAGCAGCCAAGTAGAGGGCGCCGGGGGCTATGGCTACACCTTC. Its translation: CASSQVEGAGGYGYTF.

This clone occurred once. J is TRBJ2-1 and V is TRBV28, with D possibly TRBD2 on 5 matching bases. The CDR3 length is 16 residues. V shed 0 bases and J shed 4 bases, with 13 bases lying between them. Germline CDR1 is MDHEN and CDR2 is SYDVKM. CDR3 coding DNA: TGTGCCAGCAGTTTATGGGACCGGGAAAAATACAATGAGCAGTTCTTC. Its translation is CASSLWDREKYNEQFF. Supplemented by reference TRBV28 and TRBJ2-1, the full variable domain reads DVKVTQSSRYLVKRTGEKVFLECVQDMDHENMFWYRQDPGLGLRLIYFSYDVKMKEKGDIPEGYSVSREKKERFSLILESASTNQTSMYLCASSLWDREKYNEQFFGPGTRLTVL.

The chain employs TRBV2 and TRBJ2-2, with D hard to call. This CDR3 has 14 residues. Trimming cost V 1 base and J 6 bases, with 9 bases left between them. Germline V gene data show CDR1 as SNHLY and CDR2 as FYNNEI. The CDR3 loop reads CASSEVGVSGELFF. CDR3 DNA sequence: TGTGCCAGCAGTGAAGTCGGAGTATCCGGGGAGCTGTTTTTT.

The chain is built from TRBV7-2 and TRBJ2-2; D is possibly TRBD2 (6 bases). From germline, CDR1 is SGHTA and CDR2 FQGNSA. CDR3 length equals 15 residues. The V end lost 4 bases, the J end lost 0 bases, and 9 bases lay between the germline ends. The CDR3, as DNA: TGTGCCAGCAGCTACCGACTAGCGAACACCGGGGAGCTGTTTTTT. Translation gives CASSYRLANTGELFF.

As concerns this clone: Other DNA sequences within the sample encode an identical CDR3. The rearrangement links TRBV5-1 to TRBJ1-2; D not resolved. The CDR3 runs 14 residues. Germline loops: CDR1 SGHRS, CDR2 YFSETQ. Trimming stripped 0 bases from V and 2 bases from J, with 8 bases between. CDR3 bases: TGCGCCAGCAGCTTGGATGGTCCCAACTATGGCTACACCTTC. Its protein product is CASSLDGPNYGYTF.

The rearrangement joins TRBV4-1 to TRBJ2-7, with 9 bases aligning to TRBD2. The CDR3 contains 17 residues. Germline V CDR1 and CDR2: MGHRA, YSYEKL. V shed 1 base, J shed 2 bases, and the junction held 9 bases outside the gene matches. The CDR3 region is CASSQGPPSGKTYEQYF. The CDR3, as DNA: TGCGCCAGCAGCCAAGGACCTCCTAGCGGGAAAACCTACGAGCAGTACTTC.

Written as DNA, the CDR3 is TGCGCCAGCAGCTTGGCTGGAGGGGTAGGTGGCTACACCTTC. It yields the protein CASSLAGGVGGYTF. The chain recombines TRBV5-1 with TRBJ1-2, with D possibly being TRBD1 (5 bases). There are 14 residues in the CDR3. In germline, CDR1 is SGHRS, CDR2 YFSETQ. V lost 0 bases and J 7 bases, leaving 13 bases between the germline ends.

This chain connects TRBV5-1 to TRBJ1-4; possible D gene TRBD1, 5 bases. This CDR3 spans 14 amino acids. Germline CDR1 SGHRS, CDR2 YFSETQ. V was cut by 2 bases and J by 8 bases, with 13 bases left in between. The CDR3 region is CASSFGTSGEKLFF. The CDR3 DNA reads TGCGCCAGCAGCTTCGGGACGTCGGGGGAAAAACTGTTTTTT.